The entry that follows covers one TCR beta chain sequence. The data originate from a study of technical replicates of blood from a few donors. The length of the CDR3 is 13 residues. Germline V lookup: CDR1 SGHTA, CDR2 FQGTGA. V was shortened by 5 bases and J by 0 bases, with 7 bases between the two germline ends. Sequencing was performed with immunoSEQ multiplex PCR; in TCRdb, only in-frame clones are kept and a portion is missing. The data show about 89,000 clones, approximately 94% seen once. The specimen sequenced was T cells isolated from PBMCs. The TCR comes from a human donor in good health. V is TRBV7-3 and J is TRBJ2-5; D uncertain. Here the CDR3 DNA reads TGTGCCAGCAGCACCAGGTACCAAGAGACCCAGTACTTC. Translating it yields CASSTRYQETQYF.